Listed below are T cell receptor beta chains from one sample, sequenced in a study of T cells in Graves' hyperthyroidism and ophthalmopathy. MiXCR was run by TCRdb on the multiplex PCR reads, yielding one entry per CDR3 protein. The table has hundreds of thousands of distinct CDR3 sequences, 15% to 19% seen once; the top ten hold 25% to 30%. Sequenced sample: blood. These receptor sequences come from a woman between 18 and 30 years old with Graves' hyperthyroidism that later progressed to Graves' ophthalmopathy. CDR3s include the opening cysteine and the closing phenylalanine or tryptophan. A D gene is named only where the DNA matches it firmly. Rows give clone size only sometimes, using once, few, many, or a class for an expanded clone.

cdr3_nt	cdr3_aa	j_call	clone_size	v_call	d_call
TGTGCCGGAACGGGCCCCTCAGTGTACAATGAGCAGTTCTTC	CAGTGPSVYNEQFF	TRBJ2-1	few	TRBV5-8	-
TGTGCCAGCAGCCGACATACTCCGGGACTAGCGGGAGGGGGGCAGTTCTTC	CASSRHTPGLAGGGQFF	TRBJ2-1	-	TRBV7-2	TRBD2
TGTGCCACCAGCAGGGTGGTTGGTAGTACTGAAGCTTTCTTT	CATSRVVGSTEAFF	TRBJ1-1	many	TRBV15	-
TGCAGTGCTAGAGAAAGTGGGACAGGGTTCTTACCTAACTATGGCTACACCTTC	CSARESGTGFLPNYGYTF	TRBJ1-2	few	TRBV20-1	TRBD1
TGTGCCAGCAGCTTATCTAGCGGGACCGGGGGAGATACGCAGTATTTT	CASSLSSGTGGDTQYF	TRBJ2-3	many	TRBV7-2	TRBD2
TGTGCCACCAGTGCTCTCGAGCAGTACTTC	CATSALEQYF	TRBJ2-7	few	TRBV24-1	-
TGTGCCAGCAGCTTGGTGGGTCTAGCGGGATCCACCGGGGAGCTGTTTTTT	CASSLVGLAGSTGELFF	TRBJ2-2	-	TRBV5-6	TRBD2
TGTGCCAGCAGTTTACCACACTTTCAAGAGACCCAGTACTTC	CASSLPHFQETQYF	TRBJ2-5	many	TRBV28	-
TGTGCCTGGAAAGAGTGGAGAGGCACTGAAGCTTTCTTT	CAWKEWRGTEAFF	TRBJ1-1	many	TRBV30	-
TGTGCCAGCAGCCCCAGGGGGCGCGCCTACGAGCAGTACTTC	CASSPRGRAYEQYF	TRBJ2-7	many	TRBV7-8	TRBD1
TGCAGTGCTAGAGATCAGAGGGGACAGAGCACAGATACGCAGTATTTT	CSARDQRGQSTDTQYF	TRBJ2-3	many	TRBV20-1	TRBD1
TGTGCCACCAGTGATTCAACCGGGACTAGCGGGCAAGAGACCCAGTACTTC	CATSDSTGTSGQETQYF	TRBJ2-5	-	TRBV24-1	TRBD2
TGTGCCAGCAGTTCGCTCAGGGGAGAGACCCAGTACTTC	CASSSLRGETQYF	TRBJ2-5	-	TRBV11-3	-
TGTGCCAGCAGTGACCTGGACGGGCGCACAGATACGCAGTATTTT	CASSDLDGRTDTQYF	TRBJ2-3	-	TRBV2	-
TGTGCCAGCAGTTACGCAGAAGTAGATACGCAGTATTTT	CASSYAEVDTQYF	TRBJ2-3	-	TRBV6-2/TRBV6-3	-
TGTGCCAGCAGTCAATGGAGCGGCGAATCCTACAATGAGCAGTTCTTC	CASSQWSGESYNEQFF	TRBJ2-1	few	TRBV12-3/TRBV12-4	-
TGCAGTGCATGGGACCGAACCTACGAGCAGTACTTC	CSAWDRTYEQYF	TRBJ2-7	many	TRBV20-1	-
TGCGCCAGCAGCCAAGAGGAAAGGCTAGCGGGAGGCGAGCAGTACTTC	CASSQEERLAGGEQYF	TRBJ2-7	many	TRBV4-1	TRBD2
TGTGCCAGCAGTTTACTAGCGGGAGTTGAGACCCAGTACTTC	CASSLLAGVETQYF	TRBJ2-5	many	TRBV12-3/TRBV12-4	TRBD2
TGTGCCAGCAGCGCCGGCTCCTCCTACAATGAGCAGTTCTTC	CASSAGSSYNEQFF	TRBJ2-1	many	TRBV9	-
TGTGCCAGCAGCTTTACCGGGACAGTCAATCAGCCCCAGCATTTT	CASSFTGTVNQPQHF	TRBJ1-5	-	TRBV6-1	TRBD1
TGCAGCGTTGACCTTTGGGGGTCCACTGAAGCTTTCTTT	CSVDLWGSTEAFF	TRBJ1-1	many	TRBV29-1	-
TGTGCCAGCAGTGACGGGACTAGCGGGATGCAAGAGACCCAGTACTTC	CASSDGTSGMQETQYF	TRBJ2-5	many	TRBV6-2/TRBV6-3	TRBD2
TGTGCCAGCATGGGTACACCCGGCTACGAGCAGTACTTC	CASMGTPGYEQYF	TRBJ2-7	few	TRBV28	-
TGTGCCAGCACCTTAGCGGGCTCTAGGTACAATGAGCAGTTCTTC	CASTLAGSRYNEQFF	TRBJ2-1	many	TRBV7-9	TRBD2